The 11 T cell receptor beta chains presented below share a single source sample, sequenced in a study of blood T cells in healthy people across ages. Then a second PCR, running about 6 to 12 cycles, was carried out with a sample-barcoded 5' primer and a J-beta primer mix. In TCRdb, the 5' RACE reads were re-called with MiXCR into one record per CDR3 protein. The sample carries roughly 800,000 distinct CDR3 sequences, roughly 60% recorded once. Sequencing was performed on blood. Receptors originate from a man aged 25 to 40 in good health.

The rearrangement uses TRBV29-1 and TRBJ1-4, with D possibly being TRBD1 (6 bases). The germline V and J ends were trimmed by 6 bases and 8 bases, with 13 bases remaining between them. Germline CDR1 and CDR2: SQVTM and ANQGSEA. The CDR3 is 12 residues long. CDR3 in DNA: TGCAGCGTCGGGGGGGGCGGCGAAAAACTGTTTTTT. Translation gives CSVGGGGEKLFF.

V and J are TRBV5-1 and TRBJ2-4; 8 positions agree with TRBD1. TRBJ2-7 matches the DNA end more closely, so the J call is doubtful. The CDR3 is 15 residues long. The V gene's germline CDR1 is SGHRS and CDR2 YFSETQ. CDR3 in amino acids: CASSFNDVTGAEQYF. The CDR3 DNA sequence: TGCGCCAGCAGCTTCAATGACGTGACAGGGGCCGAGCAGTACTTC.

This clonotype was counted between two and nine times. This chain connects TRBV29-1 to TRBJ2-3, with no clear D. Germline lookup yields CDR1 SQVTM and CDR2 ANQGSEA. V was cut by 4 bases and J by 0 bases, with 11 bases left in between. This CDR3 is 14 amino acids long. CDR3 DNA sequence: TGCAGCGTTGTGGTAGCCCGCAGCACAGATACGCAGTATTTT. Protein product: CSVVVARSTDTQYF.

The chain employs TRBV20-1 and TRBJ2-1; tentative D call: TRBD2 (6 bases). Germline loops: CDR1 DFQATT, CDR2 SNEGSKA (reference sequence). The CDR3 length is 16 residues. V was shortened by 5 bases and J by 4 bases, with 21 bases between the two germline ends. The CDR3 sequence: CSALPRGGWAYNEQFF. The CDR3 coding sequence is TGCAGTGCTTTGCCCCGCGGAGGGTGGGCTTACAATGAGCAGTTCTTC.

The rearrangement uses TRBV20-1 and TRBJ2-7; D is possibly TRBD1 (6 bases). Germline loops: CDR1 DFQATT, CDR2 SNEGSKA (reference sequence). Trimming removed 5 bases at V and 3 bases at J, with 17 bases between. The CDR3 has 14 amino acids. The CDR3 protein is CSARRQDRNYEQYF. As DNA, the CDR3 is TGCAGTGCTCGGAGACAGGACAGAAACTACGAGCAGTACTTC.

The J gene is TRBJ2-5, the V gene TRBV6-6; D remains unclear. Trimming removed 6 bases at V and 11 bases at J, with 25 bases between. CDR3 size: 15 residues. From germline, CDR1 is MNHNY and CDR2 SVGAGI (reference sequence). DNA of the CDR3: TGTGCCAGCAGCCAACTACCCCTAGTTGTAGTTGAGCAGTACTTC. This codes for CASSQLPLVVVEQYF.

This rearrangement joins TRBV13 to TRBJ2-1; 8 bases are a match to TRBD2. V lost 4 bases to trimming and J lost 2 bases; unmatched junction nucleotides: 16. The germline gives CDR1 PRHDT, CDR2 FYEKMQ (reference sequence). This CDR3 region has 19 residues. CDR3 amino acids: CASSSPSGGFQRTYNEQFF. The CDR3 DNA sequence: TGTGCCAGCAGCTCCCCCAGCGGGGGATTCCAAAGGACCTACAATGAGCAGTTCTTC. The variable domain in full, completed from reference TRBV13 and TRBJ2-1, reads AAGVIQSPRHLIKEKRETATLKCYPIPRHDTVYWYQQGPGQDPQFLISFYEKMQSDKGSIPDRFSAQQFSDYHSELNMSSLELGDSALYFCASSSPSGGFQRTYNEQFFGPGTRLTVL.

This chain links TRBV5-1 with TRBJ1-4, with 7 bases that match TRBD1. J gave up 0 bases and V 0 bases, and 2 bases lay outside the gene matches. The CDR3 consists of 16 residues. Germline CDR1 and CDR2: SGHRS and YFSETQ. The CDR3 nucleotides read TGCGCCAGCAGCTTGGCTGGGACAGCAACTAATGAAAAACTGTTTTTT. Its protein product is CASSLAGTATNEKLFF.

This chain connects TRBV6-2 or TRBV6-3 to TRBJ2-1; TRBD2 is a possible D gene (6 bases). V lost 7 bases, J lost 2 bases, and 15 bases lay in between. The CDR3 has 15 amino acids. Germline V CDR1 and CDR2: MNHEY, SVGEGT. The CDR3 region has the DNA TGTGCCAGCATAGAGATTAGCGGAACCTACAATGAGCAGTTCTTC. Residues: CASIEISGTYNEQFF.

The sample holds one count of this clonotype. The rearrangement joins TRBV2 to TRBJ2-6; no clear D gene. Germline CDR1 SNHLY, CDR2 FYNNEI. The CDR3 is 15 residues long. V lost 10 bases and J lost 1, with 14 bases in between. The CDR3 region is CATWVVGSGANVLTF. CDR3 nucleotides: TGTGCCACCTGGGTGGTAGGTTCTGGGGCCAACGTCCTGACTTTC.

The gene calls are TRBV12-3 or TRBV12-4 and TRBJ2-7; weak D call: TRBD1 (5 bases). The V end lost 2 bases, the J end lost 7 bases, and 9 bases lay between the germline ends. The CDR3 runs 12 residues. The CDR3 loop is CASSLRGIEQYF. In DNA, the CDR3 is TGTGCCAGCAGTTTAAGGGGTATTGAGCAGTACTTC.